This T cell receptor beta chain is from a study of blood T cell repertoires in COVID-19. J was trimmed by 12 bases and V by 5 bases; bases with no gene match: 16. This CDR3 is built from 15 residues. The germline gives CDR1 SGHDT, CDR2 YYEEEE. This clone was picked up one time. The repertoire was sequenced with immunoSEQ multiplex PCR; TCRdb's copy has only in-frame clones and lacks some. The sample contains 90,000 to 140,000 clones, roughly 80% of which appear only once. Sequenced: peripheral blood. The chain links TRBV5-6 to TRBJ2-1; 8 bases are a match to TRBD2. This receptor was identified in a woman aged 80 or over with acute or convalescent COVID-19. The CDR3 reads CASSQKSREARGQFF. CDR3 coding DNA: TGTGCCAGCAGTCAAAAATCGCGGGAGGCCCGGGGGCAGTTCTTC.